Detailed here is one T cell receptor beta chain. A much larger clone lies one base from this, so it may be a read error. This sample was taken from a study of blood T cells in healthy people across ages. Germline CDR1 LGHDT, CDR2 YNNKEL (reference sequence). The CDR3 has 14 residues. Trimming took 0 bases from V and 7 from J, leaving 10 bases between them. The authors ran a second PCR of about 6 to 12 cycles using a sample-barcoded 5' primer and a J-beta primer mix. TCRdb used MiXCR to reprocess the 5' RACE reads, holding one entry per CDR3 protein. The sample records approximately 960,000 distinct CDR3 sequences, about 29% being singletons. The same specimen was also included in a second study, on T cells of mothers and their children. That source notes: Each donor was one of three healthy Caucasian mothers or one of their six children.

The origin of this receptor is a woman aged 40 to 50 in good health. The rearrangement links TRBV3-1 to TRBJ2-1; tentative D call: TRBD2 (6 bases). The sample comprised blood. CDR3 sequence reads: CASSQDPGRNEQFF. CDR3 nucleotide sequence: TGTGCCAGCAGCCAAGACCCAGGGAGGAATGAGCAGTTCTTC.